Below are 32 T cell receptor beta chains sequenced from a single sample in a study of cytotoxic CD8 clonotypes in ibrutinib-treated CLL. Profiled with immunoSEQ multiplex PCR; TCRdb holds only in-frame clones, not every one. The sample records 160,000 or so clones, roughly four fifths being singletons. The sequencing used PBMCs, collected after 12 months of ibrutinib treatment. The receptors come from a human donor with chronic lymphocytic leukemia.

This chain joins TRBV28 and TRBJ2-7; TRBD1 is a possible D gene (5 bases). CDR3 length equals 12 residues. The V end lost 7 bases, the J end lost 5 bases, and 12 bases lay between the germline ends. Germline CDR1 and CDR2: MDHEN and SYDVKM. The CDR3 is CASKDKVHEQYF. The CDR3 bases are TGTGCCAGCAAGGACAAGGTCCACGAGCAGTACTTC.

This sequence joins TRBV7-9 and TRBJ2-3, with TRBD2 as a possible D gene (5 bases). Trimming removed 4 bases at V and 6 bases at J, with 14 bases between. This CDR3 region has 14 residues. Germline CDR1 SEHNR, CDR2 FQNEAQ (reference sequence). Here the CDR3 DNA reads TGTGCCAGCAGCTCCCCCGGTAGGAGGGATACGCAGTATTTT. This translates into CASSSPGRRDTQYF.

The chain links TRBV6-6 to TRBJ2-7; TRBD1 aligns across 9 bases. In germline, CDR1 is MNHNY, CDR2 SVGAGI (reference sequence). V trimming: 0 bases; J trimming: 2 bases; junction bases outside the gene matches: 2. CDR3 size: 15 residues. The CDR3 nucleotides are TGTGCCAGCAGTTACTCGGACAGGGGTCCCTACGAGCAGTACTTC. Protein product: CASSYSDRGPYEQYF.

The J gene is TRBJ2-3, the V gene TRBV28, with D possibly TRBD1 on 6 matching bases. CDR1 and CDR2 from the germline V gene are MDHEN and SYDVKM. The germline V and J ends were trimmed by 5 bases and 0 bases, with 12 bases remaining between them. The CDR3 length is 15 residues. CDR3 residues: CASSLRTVSTDTQYF. As DNA, the CDR3 is TGTGCCAGCAGTCTCCGGACAGTTAGCACAGATACGCAGTATTTT.

The gene calls are TRBV27 and TRBJ2-1; 12 bases are a match to TRBD2. Germline loops: CDR1 MNHEY, CDR2 SMNVEV (reference sequence). The CDR3 covers 16 residues. V was clipped by 3 bases and J by 4 bases; unmatched bases: 4. The CDR3 DNA reads TGTGCCAGCAGTTTCCGGACTAGCGGGGCGTACAATGAGCAGTTCTTC. Translating gives CASSFRTSGAYNEQFF.

The chain employs TRBV7-2 and TRBJ2-7; 7 bases fit TRBD1. Germline lookup yields CDR1 SGHTA and CDR2 FQGNSA. This CDR3 is built from 13 residues. V shed 5 bases, J shed 3 bases, and the junction held 4 bases outside the gene matches. The CDR3 nucleotides read TGTGCCAGCAGCACTCAGGGGGACTACGAGCAGTACTTC. Translation: CASSTQGDYEQYF.

This chain uses TRBV28 with TRBJ2-7; 10 bases align to TRBD1. Germline-derived CDR1 and CDR2 are MDHEN and SYDVKM. V dropped 8 bases and J dropped 1; count of bases not matched to a gene: 2. CDR3 length: 13 amino acids. The CDR3 sequence: CASRDRGSYEQYF. CDR3 in DNA: TGTGCCAGCCGGGACAGGGGTTCCTACGAGCAGTACTTC. The variable domain in full, with the rest retrieved from reference TRBV28 and TRBJ2-7, is DVKVTQSSRYLVKRTGEKVFLECVQDMDHENMFWYRQDPGLGLRLIYFSYDVKMKEKGDIPEGYSVSREKKERFSLILESASTNQTSMYLCASRDRGSYEQYFGPGTRLTVT.

This rearrangement joins TRBV7-9 to TRBJ1-2; TRBD1 is a possible D gene (6 bases). This CDR3 has 12 residues. Germline lookup yields CDR1 SEHNR and CDR2 FQNEAQ (reference sequence). Trimming took 5 bases from V and 4 from J, leaving 8 bases between them. In DNA, the CDR3 is TGTGCCAGCAGCAGGGGGAGCTATGGCTACACCTTC. Translating it yields CASSRGSYGYTF. Based on the CDR3 plus reference TRBV7-9 and TRBJ1-2, the full variable domain is DTGVSQNPRHKITKRGQNVTFRCDPISEHNRLYWYRQTLGQGPEFLTYFQNEAQLEKSRLLSDRFSAERPKGSFSTLEIQRTEQGDSAMYLCASSRGSYGYTFGSGTRLTVV.

This chain uses TRBV5-1 with TRBJ2-7; no clear D. CDR1 and CDR2 from the germline V gene are SGHRS and YFSETQ. This CDR3 comprises 12 residues. Trimming stripped 4 bases from V and 6 bases from J, with 11 bases between. The CDR3 is CASSAESLEQYF. The CDR3 nucleotides are TGCGCCAGCAGCGCGGAGTCCCTCGAGCAGTACTTC.

In this sample, this clone turned up once. V gene TRBV21-1 combines with J gene TRBJ2-3; the table's TRBD2 call for D was not verified on the DNA. TRBV21-1 is reported as a pseudogene. The CDR3 has 15 amino acids. CDR3 in amino acids: CASSKVGLVADTQYF. In DNA form, the CDR3 reads TGTGCCAGCAGCAAAGTAGGCCTAGTTGCAGATACGCAGTATTTT.

This chain uses TRBV10-3 with TRBJ2-5; D is perhaps TRBD1 (7 bases). Germline CDR1 is ENHRY and CDR2 is SYGVKD. The CDR3 length is 14 residues. V lost 0 bases and J lost 5, with 10 bases in between. The CDR3 sequence is CAISESPGGETQYF. The CDR3 region has the DNA TGTGCCATCAGTGAGTCCCCAGGGGGGGAGACCCAGTACTTC.

The chain carries TRBV9 and TRBJ2-5; D perhaps matches TRBD2 (5 bases). The CDR3 covers 13 residues. Trimming removed 4 bases from V and 5 bases from J, with 12 bases in between. The V gene's germline CDR1 is SGDLS and CDR2 YYNGEE. The CDR3 DNA is TGTGCCAGCAGCCCTATCCCGGGGGAGACCCAGTACTTC. Translating it yields CASSPIPGETQYF.

The gene calls are TRBV6-6 and TRBJ2-7; TRBD1 is a possible D gene (6 bases). Germline lookup yields CDR1 MNHNY and CDR2 SVGAGI (reference sequence). The CDR3 spans 13 residues. V lost 4 bases to trimming and J lost 5 bases, with 12 bases between them. The CDR3 is CASSFGQSHEQYF. Written as DNA, the CDR3 is TGTGCCAGCAGTTTTGGACAGTCCCACGAGCAGTACTTC.

The chain has TRBV19 and TRBJ1-5; no firm D call. Trimming pared 3 bases from V and 4 bases from J, leaving 10 bases between. This CDR3 region has 14 residues. The germline V gene encodes CDR1 LNHDA and CDR2 SQIVND (reference sequence). CDR3: CASSMLTVNQPQHF. Written as DNA, the CDR3 is TGTGCCAGTAGTATGCTTACGGTTAATCAGCCCCAGCATTTT. The full variable domain, its missing parts supplied by reference TRBV19 and TRBJ1-5, is DGGITQSPKYLFRKEGQNVTLSCEQNLNHDAMYWYRQDPGQGLRLIYYSQIVNDFQKGDIAEGYSVSREKKESFPLTVTSAQKNPTAFYLCASSMLTVNQPQHFGDGTRLSIL.

The chain recombines TRBV7-2 with TRBJ2-7; 9 positions match TRBD2. CDR3 length: 18 amino acids. V was pared by 0 bases and J by 3 bases, with 12 bases of the junction left unmatched. Germline CDR1 and CDR2: SGHTA and FQGNSA. The CDR3 reads CASSLAFLAGLKDYEQYF. DNA of the CDR3: TGTGCCAGCAGCTTAGCGTTCCTAGCGGGACTCAAGGACTACGAGCAGTACTTC.

CDR3 protein: CATSRGDSGPGTEAFF. CDR3 DNA sequence: TGTGCCACCAGCAGAGGAGACAGTGGGCCAGGCACTGAAGCTTTCTTT. V usage is TRBV15 and J usage is TRBJ1-1; TRBD1 is a possible D gene (5 bases). This CDR3 has 16 amino acids. The V and J ends lost 1 base and 4 bases respectively, with 16 bases between them. CDR1 is LNHNV, CDR2 YYDKDF, per germline (reference sequence).

This chain joins TRBV30 and TRBJ1-1, with 9 nucleotides matching TRBD1. Germline CDR1 is GTSNPN and CDR2 is SVGIG (reference sequence). The V and J ends lost 2 bases and 1 base, in that order; junction bases with no gene match: 5. The CDR3 is 15 residues long. The CDR3 bases are TGTGCCTGGAGTATGGGGACAGGGTCGAACACTGAAGCTTTCTTT. Translating it yields CAWSMGTGSNTEAFF.

The chain carries TRBV7-8 and TRBJ2-3, with TRBD2 identical over 9 bases. V shed 5 bases and J 0 bases; nucleotides not matched to a gene: 18. Germline V gene data show CDR1 as SGHVS and CDR2 as FQNEAQ. CDR3 length equals 20 residues. CDR3 nucleotides: TGTGCCAGCAGCCTGGAGTCTTGGGGCGGGGGGGGCACTAGCACAGATACGCAGTATTTT. As protein: CASSLESWGGGGTSTDTQYF.

V gene TRBV6-6 combines with J gene TRBJ1-3; possible D gene TRBD1, 5 bases. There are 16 residues in the CDR3. Germline CDR1 is MNHNY and CDR2 is SVGAGI (reference sequence). V lost 0 bases, J lost 4 bases, and 13 bases lay in between. This CDR3 is CASSYSRQGAGNTIYF. CDR3 DNA: TGTGCCAGCAGTTACTCGAGGCAGGGTGCGGGAAACACCATATATTTT.

The chain employs TRBV5-5 and TRBJ1-1; D gene uncertain. V lost 3 bases and J 7 bases, leaving 10 bases between the germline ends. The V gene's germline CDR1 is SGHKS and CDR2 YYEKEE (reference sequence). This CDR3 comprises 12 residues. CDR3 DNA: TGTGCCAGCAGCTGGTTAGGGATTGAAGCTTTCTTT. Translation gives CASSWLGIEAFF.

The gene calls are TRBV29-1 and TRBJ2-5; tentatively, D is TRBD2 (7 bases). Germline-derived CDR1 and CDR2 are SQVTM and ANQGSEA. CDR3 length: 15 residues. The V and J ends lost 6 bases and 5 bases respectively, with 22 bases between them. Written as DNA, the CDR3 is TGCAGCGTGATAAGGGGGGGTCGGGGAATGGAGACCCAGTACTTC. It specifies CSVIRGGRGMETQYF.

V gene TRBV7-9 combines with J gene TRBJ2-5, with D uncertain. The CDR3 length is 15 residues. The V end lost 0 bases, the J end lost 1 base, and 9 bases lay between the germline ends. The germline gives CDR1 SEHNR, CDR2 FQNEAQ (reference sequence). CDR3 DNA: TGTGCCAGCAGCTTAGCAAGTGGCAGCCAAGAGACCCAGTACTTC. Protein product: CASSLASGSQETQYF.

This chain connects TRBV5-6 to TRBJ2-1; 8 bases line up with TRBD1. V dropped 6 bases and J dropped 9; count of bases not matched to a gene: 11. The CDR3 is 14 residues long. Germline CDR1 is SGHDT and CDR2 is YYEEEE. In DNA, the CDR3 is TGTGCCAGCAAAAGGACAGGGTTTTTAAGTGAGCAGTTCTTC. Protein sequence: CASKRTGFLSEQFF.

The chain carries TRBV9 and TRBJ2-7; perhaps TRBD1 as D (6 bases). CDR3 length: 14 residues. CDR1 and CDR2 (germline): SGDLS, YYNGEE. Trimming took off 4 bases at V and 2 bases at J, with 13 bases between the two ends. CDR3 in DNA: TGTGCCAGCAGCCCCCGACAGGACACCTACGAGCAGTACTTC. Its translation is CASSPRQDTYEQYF. Supplemented by reference TRBV9 and TRBJ2-7, the full variable domain reads DSGVTQTPKHLITATGQRVTLRCSPRSGDLSVYWYQQSLDQGLQFLIQYYNGEERAKGNILERFSAQQFPDLHSELNLSSLELGDSALYFCASSPRQDTYEQYFGPGTRLTVT.

This clone has more than one count but fewer than ten. The V gene is TRBV2, the J gene TRBJ2-1; 7 bases are a match to TRBD2. V shed 5 bases and J 7 bases; nucleotides not matched to a gene: 14. CDR3 length equals 16 residues. CDR1 is SNHLY, CDR2 FYNNEI, per germline. Here the CDR3 DNA reads TGTGCCAGCAGTACCCAACCGGGACTAAAGATAAATGAGCAGTTCTTC. It encodes CASSTQPGLKINEQFF.

The genes are TRBV11-3 and TRBJ2-2; tentatively, D is TRBD1 or TRBD2 (6 bases each). Trimming removed 5 bases at V and 6 bases at J, with 19 bases between. CDR1 and CDR2 from the germline V gene are SGHNT and YENEEA. The length of the CDR3 is 16 residues. CDR3 amino acids: CASSKRGTPKSGELFF. The CDR3 bases are TGTGCCAGCAGCAAGAGGGGGACTCCTAAGTCCGGGGAGCTGTTTTTT.

This clone is a singleton in its sample. This chain uses TRBV7-2 with TRBJ1-1; TRBD1 is a possible D gene (6 bases). Deletions cut 5 bases from V and 10 bases from J, with 17 bases between. The V gene's germline CDR1 is SGHTA and CDR2 FQGNSA. This CDR3 is built from 13 residues. CDR3 coding DNA: TGTGCCAGCAGCCTCGCGGCGGCAGGGGTAGCTTTCTTT. It yields the protein CASSLAAAGVAFF.

This chain uses TRBV6-6 with TRBJ2-3, with D hard to call. This CDR3 is built from 12 residues. From germline, CDR1 is MNHNY and CDR2 SVGAGI (reference sequence). V was pared by 9 bases and J by 0 bases, with 7 bases between. CDR3 bases: TGTGCCAGTACAGCCAGCACAGATACGCAGTATTTT. Translated, it gives CASTASTDTQYF.

The V gene is TRBV9, the J gene TRBJ2-5; TRBD2 matches at 13 bases. The length of the CDR3 is 14 residues. V was pared by 4 bases and J by 5 bases, with 2 bases of the junction left unmatched. Germline V gene lookup returns CDR1 SGDLS and CDR2 YYNGEE. DNA of the CDR3: TGTGCCAGCAGCTCGGGACTAGCGGGGGAGACCCAGTACTTC. As protein: CASSSGLAGETQYF.

Notes on this clone: Other DNA sequences in the sample encode the same CDR3. The V and J genes are TRBV20-1 and TRBJ2-1, with TRBD2 matching over 7 bases. The CDR3 has 11 residues. Germline V lookup: CDR1 DFQATT, CDR2 SNEGSKA (reference sequence). The J segment lost 10 bases and the V segment lost 0 bases, leaving 0 bases of the junction unmatched. The CDR3 region is CSARDGREQFF. CDR3 DNA sequence: TGCAGTGCTAGAGACGGGAGGGAGCAGTTCTTC.

The chain uses TRBV7-2 and TRBJ2-1, with D possibly matching TRBD2 (6 bases). Per the germline V gene, CDR1 is SGHTA and CDR2 is FQGNSA. The CDR3 is 14 amino acids. V lost 5 bases and J 6 bases, leaving 14 bases between the germline ends. The CDR3: CASSPQGGGNEQFF. The CDR3 DNA sequence: TGTGCCAGCAGCCCCCAGGGAGGTGGCAATGAGCAGTTCTTC. The full variable domain, in which reference TRBV7-2 and TRBJ2-1 provide the parts outside the CDR3, is GAGVSQSPSNKVTEKGKDVELRCDPISGHTALYWYRQSLGQGLEFLIYFQGNSAPDKSGLPSDRFSAERTGGSVSTLTIQRTQQEDSAVYLCASSPQGGGNEQFFGPGTRLTVL.

This clone was recorded once. V usage is TRBV2 and J usage is TRBJ2-7; 8 bases align to TRBD2. The CDR3 length is 12 residues. The V and J ends lost 7 bases and 2 bases, in that order; junction bases with no gene match: 1. Germline assignment: CDR1 SNHLY and CDR2 FYNNEI. CDR3 nucleotide sequence: TGTGCCAGCACGGGGGGGGCCTACGAGCAGTACTTC. Amino acid sequence: CASTGGAYEQYF.